The clone carrying this T cell receptor (beta chain) was observed once. Germline V lookup: CDR1 LNHDA, CDR2 SQIVND (reference sequence). The CDR3 consists of 18 residues. Trimming cost V 4 bases and J 1 base, with 22 bases left between them. Profiling relied on immunoSEQ multiplex PCR, and the TCRdb table lists in-frame clones only, not all of them. The profile covers around 690,000 clones, with 90% appearing a single time and 34% taken by the ten largest. These data are taken from a study of shared clonotypes between healthy human individuals. The TCR sequence derives from a young man in good health. Some clones in this sample may be carry-over from other donors' samples. The specimen was memory CD8+ T cells from PBMCs. The subset: CD45RO+ cells pooled with CCR7-negative TemRA cells. The chain carries TRBV19 and TRBJ1-2, with D hard to call. CDR3 nucleotides: TGTGCCAGTAGTACCATCGGGCTTGGACGTACCCTTAACTATGGCTACACCTTC. Protein sequence: CASSTIGLGRTLNYGYTF.